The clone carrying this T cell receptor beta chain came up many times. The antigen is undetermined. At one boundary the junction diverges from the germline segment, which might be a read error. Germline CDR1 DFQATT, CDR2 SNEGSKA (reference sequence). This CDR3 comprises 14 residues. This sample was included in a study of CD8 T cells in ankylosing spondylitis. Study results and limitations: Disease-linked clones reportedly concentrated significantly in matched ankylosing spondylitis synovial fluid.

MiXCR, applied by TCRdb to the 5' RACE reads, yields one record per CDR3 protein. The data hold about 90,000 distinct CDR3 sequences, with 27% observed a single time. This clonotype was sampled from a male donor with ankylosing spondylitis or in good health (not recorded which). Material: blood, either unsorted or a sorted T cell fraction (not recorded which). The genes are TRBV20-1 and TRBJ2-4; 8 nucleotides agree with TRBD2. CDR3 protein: CSARTLSRAGVVPF. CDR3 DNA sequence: TGCAGTGCTCGGACACTTAGCCGAGCGGGAGTGGTCCCCTTC.